At least ten counts were recorded for the clone carrying this TCR beta chain. Its antigen is currently unknown. The source of the sample is a study of T cell repertoires in cytomegalovirus infection. Overall study context: Public TCR beta signatures provided an indication of both CMV infection and a matching HLA type. Whole-study results and caveats: Using cumulative public TCR beta family frequency, the authors identified those who carried CMV together with the relevant HLA. It was HLA-C-restricted CMV-specific TCR beta clonotypes that dominated the response ex vivo.

TCRdb itself ran the reads through MiXCR, one entry per CDR3 protein. This table holds approximately 110,000 distinct CDR3 sequences, about 9.5% found once. Material: PBMCs, sequenced either directly or after in vitro stimulation (not recorded which). This sequence originates from a human donor in good health (CMV status not recorded). Some clones in this sample may be carry-over from other donors' samples.

CDR3 nucleotides: TGTGCCAGCAGGCACGTCGGGGGCGGGAGGTCTAACTATGGCTACACCTTC. Translation gives CASRHVGGGRSNYGYTF. The chain joins TRBV11-2 to TRBJ1-2; tentative D call: TRBD1 (6 bases). The CDR3 is 17 amino acids. Trimming cost V 6 bases and J 0 bases, with 20 bases left between them. Germline CDR1 and CDR2: SGHAT and FQNNGV.